The next 22 T cell receptor beta chains were all read from a single sample in a study of T cells in Graves' hyperthyroidism and ophthalmopathy (dated by TCRdb to between 2019 and 2020). The method behind the library was multiplex PCR. The instrument was an Illumina HiSeq 2000. TCR beta CDR3 regions were amplified from RNA transcripts. The first round of RT-PCR for the TCR CDR3 was performed with the HTBI primer set and the Qiagen OneStep RT-PCR kit. The public reads were reprocessed in TCRdb via fastp at Q25 and MiXCR, keeping in-frame beta chains. Rows are unified per CDR3 protein, each entry keeping the most common DNA and genes. This sample has around 340,000 distinct CDR3 sequences in its table, and more than 11% of those were observed once. The ten biggest clones cover around 25% of the sample. Sequencing used blood. All receptors come from a woman in her twenties or thirties with Graves' hyperthyroidism.

In this sample, this clonotype turned up many times. This sequence joins TRBV20-1 and TRBJ1-2, with a tentative D call TRBD1 (6 bases). Germline V gene lookup returns CDR1 DFQATT and CDR2 SNEGSKA (reference sequence). The CDR3 totals 12 residues. V lost 6 bases, J lost 7 bases, and 15 bases lay in between. The CDR3 region has the DNA TGCAGTGCCCCGACGGGGGGCGGTGGCTACACCTTC. As protein: CSAPTGGGGYTF.

This clonotype was detected many times. V and J are TRBV12-3 or TRBV12-4 and TRBJ1-3; no clear D. This CDR3 spans 14 amino acids. Trimming removed 5 bases from V and 2 bases from J, with 10 bases in between. This CDR3 is CASSPRQTGNTIYF. The CDR3 DNA reads as TGTGCCAGCAGTCCCAGACAAACTGGAAACACCATATATTTT.

The chain has TRBV19 and TRBJ2-3; TRBD1 matches at 7 bases. Germline CDR1 LNHDA, CDR2 SQIVND (reference sequence). CDR3 length: 13 residues. V was clipped by 5 bases and J by 5 bases; unmatched bases: 4. The CDR3 reads CASSGRQGDTQYF. The CDR3 DNA follows: TGTGCCAGTAGTGGACGACAGGGAGATACGCAGTATTTT.

Many counts were recorded for this clonotype. V usage is TRBV7-2 and J usage is TRBJ1-1; unclear D gene. Per germline, CDR1 SGHTA and CDR2 FQGNSA. V lost 4 bases and J 5 bases, leaving 8 bases between the germline ends. The CDR3 is 12 amino acids. CDR3 residues: CASSYVGTEAFF. The CDR3 nucleotides read TGTGCCAGCAGCTATGTAGGTACTGAAGCTTTCTTT.

The rearrangement uses TRBV5-5 and TRBJ2-2; 8 nucleotides line up with TRBD1. Germline CDR1 is SGHKS and CDR2 is YYEKEE (reference sequence). The CDR3 is 16 amino acids. V trimming: 1 base; J trimming: 5 bases; junction bases outside the gene matches: 7. The DNA of the CDR3 is TGTGCCAGCAGCTTGAGGACTGGACAGGGTACCGGGGAGCTGTTTTTT. This gives the protein CASSLRTGQGTGELFF.

This clonotype occurred a few times. This sequence joins TRBV19 and TRBJ1-2; 8 bases agree with TRBD1. Germline V lookup: CDR1 LNHDA, CDR2 SQIVND (reference sequence). V was pared by 4 bases and J by 2 bases, with 6 bases of the junction left unmatched. The CDR3 sequence is 15 residues long. The CDR3 bases are TGTGCCAGTAGTACCTTACAGGGGGGGAACTATGGCTACACCTTC. This codes for CASSTLQGGNYGYTF.

In its sample, this clonotype was seen many times. The chain joins TRBV6-1 to TRBJ2-1, with unresolved D. There are 13 residues in the CDR3. The germline V gene has CDR1 MNHNS and CDR2 SASEGT. The V end was cut by 5 bases, the J end by 10 bases, with 15 bases between. CDR3 DNA: TGTGCCAGCAGTTATGCCAGCCGGGCCGAGCAGTTCTTC. Protein sequence: CASSYASRAEQFF.

The rearrangement uses TRBV12-3 or TRBV12-4 and TRBJ1-6; D might be TRBD1 (5 bases). The ends were cut back, 6 bases at V and 11 bases at J, with 11 bases in the middle. CDR3 length: 12 residues. The CDR3 reads CASSRDRTPLHF. The CDR3 region has the DNA TGTGCCAGCAGCCGAGACAGAACACCCCTCCACTTT.

The V and J genes are TRBV24-1 and TRBJ1-2; D might be TRBD1 (5 bases). The CDR3 consists of 11 residues. V shed 9 bases and J shed 4 bases, with 8 bases lying between them. The germline CDR1 and CDR2 sequences are KGHDR and SFDVKD. The CDR3 DNA reads as TGTGCCACCCAGGGCCCCTATGGCTACACCTTC. It yields the protein CATQGPYGYTF.

In its sample, this clonotype was seen many times. The rearrangement joins TRBV12-3 or TRBV12-4 to TRBJ2-6, with unresolved D. V lost 5 bases to trimming and J lost 0 bases, with 14 bases between them. The CDR3 has 17 amino acids. CDR3 bases: TGTGCCAGCAGTCCGCGGCATATTCTCTCTGGGGCCAACGTCCTGACTTTC. Its protein product is CASSPRHILSGANVLTF.

In this sample, this clonotype turned up a few times. The chain couples TRBV4-2 to TRBJ2-5, with TRBD2 identical over 11 bases. V lost 0 bases to trimming and J lost 2 bases; unmatched junction nucleotides: 8. The CDR3 is 18 residues long. In germline, CDR1 is LGHNA, CDR2 YNFKEQ. In nucleotides, the CDR3 is TGTGCCAGCAGCCAAGACCGCTTGACTAGCGGGGATCAAGAGACCCAGTACTTC. Its protein is CASSQDRLTSGDQETQYF.

This clonotype has at least ten counts. The chain employs TRBV6-1 and TRBJ1-3; no reliable D call. V was clipped by 7 bases and J by 3 bases, with 13 bases between them. Germline values: CDR1 MNHNS, CDR2 SASEGT. This CDR3 region has 14 residues. In DNA, the CDR3 is TGTGCCAGCAATCTGGGCACTGGTGGAAACACCATATATTTT. Translated, it gives CASNLGTGGNTIYF.

This clonotype was observed at least ten times. V usage is TRBV6-1 and J usage is TRBJ2-3; TRBD2 might be the D (6 bases). Trimming took off 5 bases at V and 2 bases at J, with 17 bases between the two ends. CDR1 and CDR2 from the germline V gene are MNHNS and SASEGT. The CDR3 is 16 residues long. The CDR3 spells CASSRWRDDDTDTQYF. CDR3 nucleotides: TGTGCCAGCAGTCGCTGGAGGGACGATGACACAGATACGCAGTATTTT.

At least ten counts were recorded for this clonotype. The chain has TRBV7-2 and TRBJ1-2; D might be TRBD1 (6 bases). Trimming took off 1 base at V and 8 bases at J, with 14 bases between the two ends. CDR3 length equals 14 residues. CDR1 and CDR2 (germline): SGHTA, FQGNSA. CDR3 loop: CASSLGITGNGYTF. Here the CDR3 DNA reads TGTGCCAGCAGCTTAGGAATTACAGGGAACGGCTACACCTTC. The full variable domain, in which reference TRBV7-2 and TRBJ1-2 provide the parts outside the CDR3, is GAGVSQSPSNKVTEKGKDVELRCDPISGHTALYWYRQSLGQGLEFLIYFQGNSAPDKSGLPSDRFSAERTGGSVSTLTIQRTQQEDSAVYLCASSLGITGNGYTFGSGTRLTVV.

The J gene is TRBJ1-5, the V gene TRBV15; D unresolved. Germline assignment: CDR1 LNHNV and CDR2 YYDKDF (reference sequence). V was pared by 0 bases and J by 0 bases, with 15 bases between. The CDR3 contains 18 residues. CDR3 in DNA: TGTGCCACCAGCAGAGAAGTTTTGGCCAAATTTAGCAATCAGCCCCAGCATTTT. Its translation: CATSREVLAKFSNQPQHF.

CDR3 loop: CASSQGTSSYNEQFF. CDR3 DNA sequence: TGTGCCAGCAGCCAAGGGACCAGCTCCTACAATGAGCAGTTCTTC. The rearrangement joins TRBV3-1 to TRBJ2-1, with D unresolved. Trimming took 1 base from V and 0 from J, leaving 7 bases between them. The CDR3 runs to 15 residues. CDR1 and CDR2 (germline): LGHDT, YNNKEL (reference sequence).

This clonotype was recorded only once. This chain uses TRBV3-1 with TRBJ2-6, with D hard to call. Deletions cut 3 bases from V and 0 bases from J, with 12 bases between. From germline, CDR1 is LGHDT and CDR2 YNNKEL (reference sequence). The CDR3 totals 17 residues. CDR3 loop: CASSHWSSASGANVLTF. As DNA, the CDR3 is TGTGCCAGCAGCCACTGGTCGAGTGCCTCTGGGGCCAACGTCCTGACTTTC.

This clonotype was observed a handful of times. The rearrangement uses TRBV5-8 and TRBJ2-5; the match to TRBD1 covers 8 bases. Looked up from germline, CDR1 is SGHTS and CDR2 is YDEGEE. J lost 7 bases, V lost 0 bases, and 11 bases had no gene match. The CDR3 is 16 amino acids. CDR3 nucleotides: TGTGCCAGCAGCTTGGCTGGACAGGGAGGCAAGAGGACCCAGTACTTC. Protein product: CASSLAGQGGKRTQYF.

The CDR3 sequence is CASSQDRGGDEQYF. DNA of the CDR3: TGTGCCAGCAGCCAAGATAGAGGCGGGGACGAGCAGTACTTC. The chain uses TRBV4-2 and TRBJ2-7; D possibly corresponds to TRBD2 (6 bases). The CDR3 runs 14 residues. Trimming removed 0 bases from V and 5 bases from J, with 11 bases in between. Germline loops: CDR1 LGHNA, CDR2 YNFKEQ.

Details on this clonotype: Being one base from a much bigger clone, this may be a read error. The gene calls are TRBV11-3 and TRBJ2-1; 12 nucleotides line up with TRBD2. The germline gives CDR1 SGHNT, CDR2 YENEEA. CDR3 length: 18 amino acids. The CDR3 DNA sequence: TGTGCCAGCAGCTTAACCACCTGGGGGACTAGCGGGCGAAATGAGCAGCTCTTC. This gives the protein CASSLTTWGTSGRNEQLF.

This clonotype was detected many times. The V gene is TRBV20-1, the J gene TRBJ2-1; D tentatively reads TRBD1 or TRBD2 (6 bases each). The V end lost 5 bases, the J end lost 4 bases, and 21 bases lay between the germline ends. Looked up from germline, CDR1 is DFQATT and CDR2 is SNEGSKA (reference sequence). The CDR3 has 16 amino acids. CDR3 coding DNA: TGCAGTGCTCCCGGTGGCGTACGGAGGGGGTACAATGAGCAGTTCTTC. Translating gives CSAPGGVRRGYNEQFF.

This clonotype was detected only a few times. The J gene is TRBJ2-7, the V gene TRBV28; D uncertain. The V gene's germline CDR1 is MDHEN and CDR2 SYDVKM. Trimming removed 1 base from V and 1 base from J, with 14 bases in between. CDR3 size: 16 residues. The CDR3 sequence: CASSLSAGPGSYEQYF. The DNA for the CDR3 is TGTGCCAGCAGTTTATCGGCCGGGCCGGGTTCCTACGAGCAGTACTTC.